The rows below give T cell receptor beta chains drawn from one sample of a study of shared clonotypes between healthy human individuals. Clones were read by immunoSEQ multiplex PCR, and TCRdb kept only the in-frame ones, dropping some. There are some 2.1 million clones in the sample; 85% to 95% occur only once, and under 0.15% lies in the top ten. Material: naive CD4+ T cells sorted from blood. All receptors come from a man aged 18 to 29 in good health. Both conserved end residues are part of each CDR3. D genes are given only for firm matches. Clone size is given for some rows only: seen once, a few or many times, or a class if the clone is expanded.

CDR3: CASSYGGQETQYF
D: TRBD2
J: TRBJ2-5
V: TRBV7-7
length: 13
size: .

CDR3: CASSFDRGQEQFF
D: TRBD1
J: TRBJ2-1
V: TRBV11-3
length: 13
size: .

CDR3: CASSLVAGGQFF
D: TRBD2
J: TRBJ2-1
V: TRBV11-2
length: 12
size: .

CDR3: CASAGDTDTQYF
D: .
J: TRBJ2-3
V: TRBV7-9
length: 12
size: .

CDR3: CASRLAPSGQGPRQYF
D: .
J: TRBJ2-7
V: TRBV12-2
length: 16
size: .

CDR3: CASSGQNSQETQYF
D: .
J: TRBJ2-5
V: TRBV2
length: 14
size: .

CDR3: CSVEPWGSGEQFF
D: .
J: TRBJ2-1
V: TRBV29-1
length: 13
size: .

CDR3: CASTSSPGQGAWEQYF
D: TRBD1
J: TRBJ2-7
V: TRBV19
length: 16
size: .

CDR3: CASSLEGTGGTETQYF
D: TRBD1
J: TRBJ2-5
V: TRBV5-1
length: 16
size: .

CDR3: CASSGATGGINEQYF
D: TRBD1
J: TRBJ2-7
V: TRBV5-1
length: 15
size: .

CDR3: CSATKVTEAFF
D: .
J: TRBJ1-1
V: TRBV20-1
length: 11
size: .

CDR3: CASSEGSGSYEQYF
D: .
J: TRBJ2-7
V: TRBV6-1
length: 14
size: .

CDR3: CASSSLVGSEAFF
D: .
J: TRBJ1-1
V: TRBV11-1
length: 13
size: .

CDR3: CASSLRGKGTGELFF
D: .
J: TRBJ2-2
V: TRBV11-3
length: 15
size: .

CDR3: CAIKNGETQYF
D: .
J: TRBJ2-5
V: TRBV10-3
length: 11
size: .

CDR3: CASSYHTGQIEAFF
D: .
J: TRBJ1-1
V: TRBV6-5
length: 14
size: .

CDR3: CASSGQAGGAFF
D: TRBD2
J: TRBJ2-1
V: TRBV6-1
length: 12
size: few

CDR3: CASSYGQIGSPLHF
D: .
J: TRBJ1-6
V: TRBV6-6
length: 14
size: .

CDR3: CASSIVPGEKLFF
D: .
J: TRBJ1-4
V: TRBV19
length: 13
size: .

CDR3: CASSGGLWDGRETQYF
D: .
J: TRBJ2-5
V: TRBV9
length: 16
size: .

CDR3: CASSYGPQANEKLFF
D: .
J: TRBJ1-4
V: TRBV5-4
length: 15
size: .

CDR3: CAISGARGGAETEAFF
D: .
J: TRBJ1-1
V: TRBV10-3
length: 16
size: .